Listed below are T cell receptor beta chains from one sample, sequenced in a study of T cell responses to AZD1222 COVID-19 vaccine. Clones were sequenced by immunoSEQ multiplex PCR, and TCRdb holds only the in-frame ones, with some missing. The sample lists about 55,000 clones, about 89% occurring once. This sample comprised peripheral blood, obtained on day 0 of AZD1222 vaccination. The receptor source for this set is an adult in good health. CDR3s include the opening cysteine and the closing phenylalanine or tryptophan. A D gene is named only where the DNA matches it firmly. Clone sizes are given selectively: once, few, many, or a class where the clone is expanded.

cdr3_nt: TGTGCCAGTAGATCAGGGAACACTGAAGCTTTCTTT
cdr3_aa: CASRSGNTEAFF
d_call: -
j_call: TRBJ1-1
clone_size: -
v_call: TRBV19

cdr3_nt: TGTGCCAGCAGCACAATCTCGGGACGGCTCTACGAGCAGTACTTC
cdr3_aa: CASSTISGRLYEQYF
d_call: -
j_call: TRBJ2-7
clone_size: -
v_call: TRBV11-2

cdr3_nt: TGTGCCAGCACTCGGGGGGGACAGAGCTCCTACGAGCAGTACTTC
cdr3_aa: CASTRGGQSSYEQYF
d_call: -
j_call: TRBJ2-7
clone_size: -
v_call: TRBV28

cdr3_nt: TGCAGTGCTAGTCTGGCTAGCGGGGGGGTCGGCACAGATACGCAGTATTTT
cdr3_aa: CSASLASGGVGTDTQYF
d_call: TRBD2
j_call: TRBJ2-3
clone_size: -
v_call: TRBV20-1

cdr3_nt: TGTGCCACCAGTGACGCCGGGACTAGCCTGTACAATGAGCAGTTCTTC
cdr3_aa: CATSDAGTSLYNEQFF
d_call: TRBD2
j_call: TRBJ2-1
clone_size: -
v_call: TRBV24-1

cdr3_nt: TGTGCCAGCAGCGTAGCTGGTACAGCCGGTGAAGCTTTCTTT
cdr3_aa: CASSVAGTAGEAFF
d_call: -
j_call: TRBJ1-1
clone_size: -
v_call: TRBV9

cdr3_nt: TGTGCCAGCACCTTATCCTGGGGGGACAATGAGCAGTTCTTC
cdr3_aa: CASTLSWGDNEQFF
d_call: -
j_call: TRBJ2-1
clone_size: -
v_call: TRBV6-5

cdr3_nt: TGTGCCAGCTCACCCCAGACAGGGGACTACACCGGGGAGCTGTTTTTT
cdr3_aa: CASSPQTGDYTGELFF
d_call: TRBD1
j_call: TRBJ2-2
clone_size: -
v_call: TRBV18

cdr3_nt: TGTGCCAGCAGCTTATTATTACAGGGGCAGCCCCAGCATTTT
cdr3_aa: CASSLLLQGQPQHF
d_call: TRBD1
j_call: TRBJ1-5
clone_size: -
v_call: TRBV7-2

cdr3_nt: TGTGCCAGCAGCTTAGAGACGACAGGGAACACTGAAGCTTTCTTT
cdr3_aa: CASSLETTGNTEAFF
d_call: -
j_call: TRBJ1-1
clone_size: -
v_call: TRBV11-2

cdr3_nt: TGTGCCAGCAGTCCCGACGGGTTAAATCAGCCCCAGCATTTT
cdr3_aa: CASSPDGLNQPQHF
d_call: -
j_call: TRBJ1-5
clone_size: -
v_call: TRBV6-5

cdr3_nt: TGCGCCAGCAGCCAAGACCCGGGAAATTCTAACTATGGCTACACCTTC
cdr3_aa: CASSQDPGNSNYGYTF
d_call: -
j_call: TRBJ1-2
clone_size: -
v_call: TRBV4-1

cdr3_nt: TGCGCCAGCAGCTTACGGACGGGCCGTAGTGAAGGCACTGAAGCTTTCTTT
cdr3_aa: CASSLRTGRSEGTEAFF
d_call: -
j_call: TRBJ1-1
clone_size: -
v_call: TRBV4-1

cdr3_nt: TGTGCCAGCAGTGAAGTTGGTGGCTACACCTTC
cdr3_aa: CASSEVGGYTF
d_call: -
j_call: TRBJ1-2
clone_size: -
v_call: TRBV6-1

cdr3_nt: TGCGCCAGCAGCCAAGCCCAGGGCTCTGGAAACACCATATATTTT
cdr3_aa: CASSQAQGSGNTIYF
d_call: -
j_call: TRBJ1-3
clone_size: -
v_call: TRBV4-1

cdr3_nt: TGCGCCAGCAGCTTGGTGACTAGCCGAAACAATGAGCAGTTCTTC
cdr3_aa: CASSLVTSRNNEQFF
d_call: TRBD2
j_call: TRBJ2-1
clone_size: -
v_call: TRBV5-1

cdr3_nt: TGTGCCAGCAGCGGACGTTTAGTCGGTGAGCGGGGAAAGGGCTACGAGCAGTACTTC
cdr3_aa: CASSGRLVGERGKGYEQYF
d_call: TRBD2
j_call: TRBJ2-7
clone_size: -
v_call: TRBV13

cdr3_nt: TGTGCCAGCAGGAATGGGACTAGCGGGAGCTACGAGCAGTACTTC
cdr3_aa: CASRNGTSGSYEQYF
d_call: TRBD2
j_call: TRBJ2-7
clone_size: few
v_call: TRBV7-9

cdr3_nt: TGTGCCATCAGTGAGTCGATAGCGATCGGACAGCCCCAGCATTTT
cdr3_aa: CAISESIAIGQPQHF
d_call: -
j_call: TRBJ1-5
clone_size: -
v_call: TRBV10-3

cdr3_nt: TGTGCCAGCAGTCCTCCCTCCATAAACAATGAGCAGTTCTTC
cdr3_aa: CASSPPSINNEQFF
d_call: -
j_call: TRBJ2-1
clone_size: few
v_call: TRBV28

cdr3_nt: TGTGCCAGCAGCCGGTCTGGAAACACCATATATTTT
cdr3_aa: CASSRSGNTIYF
d_call: -
j_call: TRBJ1-3
clone_size: -
v_call: TRBV6-5

cdr3_nt: TGTGCCAGCAGCCGAGGACAGGGGGCGGTCTGGAACTATGGCTACACCTTC
cdr3_aa: CASSRGQGAVWNYGYTF
d_call: TRBD1
j_call: TRBJ1-2
clone_size: once
v_call: TRBV5-5

cdr3_nt: TGTGCCAGCAGCACTGGACAGGGTACTGAAGCTTTCTTT
cdr3_aa: CASSTGQGTEAFF
d_call: TRBD1
j_call: TRBJ1-1
clone_size: -
v_call: TRBV7-8

cdr3_nt: TGTGCCAGCAGCATCGACAGGGCCGAGCAAGCTTTCTTT
cdr3_aa: CASSIDRAEQAFF
d_call: TRBD1
j_call: TRBJ1-1
clone_size: -
v_call: TRBV7-9

cdr3_nt: TGTGCCATCAGTGAGTGGGGGACTAGCGGGAGGCCAAGCAATGAGCAGTTCTTC
cdr3_aa: CAISEWGTSGRPSNEQFF
d_call: TRBD2
j_call: TRBJ2-1
clone_size: -
v_call: TRBV10-3

cdr3_nt: TGTGCCACCAGTGACCGCAGGGGTGGGGAGAATGAGCAGTTCTTC
cdr3_aa: CATSDRRGGENEQFF
d_call: -
j_call: TRBJ2-1
clone_size: -
v_call: TRBV24-1

cdr3_nt: TGTGCCAGCAGTTTACAACGGAACCTTAGGAGCACTGAAGCTTTCTTT
cdr3_aa: CASSLQRNLRSTEAFF
d_call: -
j_call: TRBJ1-1
clone_size: -
v_call: TRBV28

cdr3_nt: TGTGCCAGTAGGACCCCGGGCGAAGGGGAACATGAAGCTTTCTTT
cdr3_aa: CASRTPGEGEHEAFF
d_call: -
j_call: TRBJ1-1
clone_size: -
v_call: TRBV19

cdr3_nt: TGTGCCAGTAGTATAGTAGGAGTGGGCCGTGACGAGCAGTACTTC
cdr3_aa: CASSIVGVGRDEQYF
d_call: -
j_call: TRBJ2-7
clone_size: -
v_call: TRBV19

cdr3_nt: TGTGCCAGCAGCCTAGAGCAAGGGGGTAGCGGTAACACCGGGGAGCTGTTTTTT
cdr3_aa: CASSLEQGGSGNTGELFF
d_call: -
j_call: TRBJ2-2
clone_size: -
v_call: TRBV11-3

cdr3_nt: TGTGCCAGTAAGGTTGACAGATTTTCCTACGAGCAGTACTTC
cdr3_aa: CASKVDRFSYEQYF
d_call: -
j_call: TRBJ2-7
clone_size: once
v_call: TRBV19

cdr3_nt: TGCGCCAGCTCTCCGGGACAGGGGCTAGAGACCCAGTACTTC
cdr3_aa: CASSPGQGLETQYF
d_call: TRBD1
j_call: TRBJ2-5
clone_size: -
v_call: TRBV5-1

cdr3_nt: TGTGCCAGCAGCCCGGGGACAGGGGGCAGAAATCAGCCCCAGCATTTT
cdr3_aa: CASSPGTGGRNQPQHF
d_call: TRBD1
j_call: TRBJ1-5
clone_size: -
v_call: TRBV9

cdr3_nt: TGTGCCAGTAGACAGACAGGGGGCTCATATGGCTACACCTTC
cdr3_aa: CASRQTGGSYGYTF
d_call: TRBD1
j_call: TRBJ1-2
clone_size: -
v_call: TRBV19

cdr3_nt: TGTGCCAGTAGTACCAGTGAGGGCGAGCAGTACTTC
cdr3_aa: CASSTSEGEQYF
d_call: -
j_call: TRBJ2-7
clone_size: -
v_call: TRBV19

cdr3_nt: TGTGCCAGCAGCGGACTAGCGGGAGCATTCAATGAGCAGTTCTTC
cdr3_aa: CASSGLAGAFNEQFF
d_call: TRBD2
j_call: TRBJ2-1
clone_size: -
v_call: TRBV5-4

cdr3_nt: TGCAGCGTTGACTCTGGAGCTCCGGATCAGCCCCAGCATTTT
cdr3_aa: CSVDSGAPDQPQHF
d_call: -
j_call: TRBJ1-5
clone_size: -
v_call: TRBV29-1

cdr3_nt: TGTGCCAGCAGTTACTCCCTCGCCAGTGACACTGAAGCTTTCTTT
cdr3_aa: CASSYSLASDTEAFF
d_call: -
j_call: TRBJ1-1
clone_size: -
v_call: TRBV6-2/TRBV6-3

cdr3_nt: TGTGCCAGCTCACCCCCTCTAGAAAATACGCAGTATTTT
cdr3_aa: CASSPPLENTQYF
d_call: -
j_call: TRBJ2-3
clone_size: -
v_call: TRBV18

cdr3_nt: TGTGCCAGCAGCCCGCGGACAGGGAGTAATTCACCCCTCCACTTT
cdr3_aa: CASSPRTGSNSPLHF
d_call: TRBD1
j_call: TRBJ1-6
clone_size: -
v_call: TRBV9

cdr3_nt: TGTGCCAGCTCCCAGGGGGCCAGTAATGAAAAACTGTTTTTT
cdr3_aa: CASSQGASNEKLFF
d_call: TRBD1
j_call: TRBJ1-4
clone_size: few
v_call: TRBV18

cdr3_nt: TGTGCCAGCCGACCGGGACAGGTCGACTATGGCTACACCTTC
cdr3_aa: CASRPGQVDYGYTF
d_call: TRBD1
j_call: TRBJ1-2
clone_size: -
v_call: TRBV2

cdr3_nt: TGCGCCAGCAGCTTCGGGACAGCGTCCTACGAGCAGTACTTC
cdr3_aa: CASSFGTASYEQYF
d_call: TRBD1
j_call: TRBJ2-7
clone_size: -
v_call: TRBV5-1

cdr3_nt: TGTGCCAGCAGTGAAGCCGGGCGACCTATTAATGAAAAACTGTTTTTT
cdr3_aa: CASSEAGRPINEKLFF
d_call: -
j_call: TRBJ1-4
clone_size: once
v_call: TRBV6-1

cdr3_nt: TGTGCCAGTAGCTACCCGGGGGATAACACTGAAGCTTTCTTT
cdr3_aa: CASSYPGDNTEAFF
d_call: -
j_call: TRBJ1-1
clone_size: -
v_call: TRBV19

cdr3_nt: TGTGCCAGCAGCCAAGGCGGTTCAGTGCAGCCCCAGCATTTT
cdr3_aa: CASSQGGSVQPQHF
d_call: -
j_call: TRBJ1-5
clone_size: -
v_call: TRBV3-1/TRBV3-2

cdr3_nt: TGTGCCAGCAGGCTAGCGGGAGGGCCGCACATTCAGTACTTC
cdr3_aa: CASRLAGGPHIQYF
d_call: TRBD2
j_call: TRBJ2-4
clone_size: -
v_call: TRBV27

cdr3_nt: TGCGCCAGCAGCTTGGCACTAACAGGGGAGAATGGCTACACCTTC
cdr3_aa: CASSLALTGENGYTF
d_call: TRBD1
j_call: TRBJ1-2
clone_size: -
v_call: TRBV5-1

cdr3_nt: TGTGCCAGTAGTATGCCCGGGATCGGGAATACGCAGTATTTT
cdr3_aa: CASSMPGIGNTQYF
d_call: -
j_call: TRBJ2-3
clone_size: -
v_call: TRBV19

cdr3_nt: TGTGCCAGTAGTATCAGGGGCTCGAGCGGTACGCAGTATTTT
cdr3_aa: CASSIRGSSGTQYF
d_call: -
j_call: TRBJ2-3
clone_size: -
v_call: TRBV19

cdr3_nt: TGTGCCAGCCCTTATTGGTTGTCGTCTGAGCAGTTCTTC
cdr3_aa: CASPYWLSSEQFF
d_call: -
j_call: TRBJ2-1
clone_size: -
v_call: TRBV12-3/TRBV12-4

cdr3_nt: TGCGCCAGTCGAGAGACTAGCGGGAGTATCGGTGAGCAGTTCTTC
cdr3_aa: CASRETSGSIGEQFF
d_call: TRBD2
j_call: TRBJ2-1
clone_size: -
v_call: TRBV5-1

cdr3_nt: TGTGCCAGCAGCGTCGGGTCTAGCGGGAGTATCTACGAGCAGTACTTC
cdr3_aa: CASSVGSSGSIYEQYF
d_call: TRBD2
j_call: TRBJ2-7
clone_size: -
v_call: TRBV9

cdr3_nt: TGTGCCAGCTCACCACCCGGGACTAGCGGATACAATGAGCAGTTCTTC
cdr3_aa: CASSPPGTSGYNEQFF
d_call: TRBD2
j_call: TRBJ2-1
clone_size: -
v_call: TRBV18

cdr3_nt: TGTGCCAGCAGCTTGGAGACAGTCGGAAAACTGTTTTTT
cdr3_aa: CASSLETVGKLFF
d_call: -
j_call: TRBJ1-4
clone_size: -
v_call: TRBV5-8

cdr3_nt: TGTGCCAGCAGCTTACTGGTTTTCGGCAATCAGCCCCAGCATTTT
cdr3_aa: CASSLLVFGNQPQHF
d_call: -
j_call: TRBJ1-5
clone_size: -
v_call: TRBV7-8

cdr3_nt: TGTGCTAGTGGCCTGAACACAGATACGCAGTATTTT
cdr3_aa: CASGLNTDTQYF
d_call: -
j_call: TRBJ2-3
clone_size: -
v_call: TRBV12-5

cdr3_nt: TGTGCCAGCAGTCGATTAAGTTCACCCCTCCACTTT
cdr3_aa: CASSRLSSPLHF
d_call: -
j_call: TRBJ1-6
clone_size: -
v_call: TRBV27

cdr3_nt: TGTGCCTGGAGTCGGGACAGTGGGTCTGGAAACACCATATATTTT
cdr3_aa: CAWSRDSGSGNTIYF
d_call: TRBD1
j_call: TRBJ1-3
clone_size: -
v_call: TRBV30